These 32 T cell receptor beta chains share one sample of origin, sequenced in a study of lymphopenia after photon versus proton radiotherapy. The protocol was immunoSEQ multiplex PCR, while the TCRdb copy is restricted to in-frame clones and leaves out a portion. The sample lists 55,000 to 75,000 clones; under 95% were seen once. The specimen comprised peripheral blood, sampled from a patient treated with photon-based radiotherapy. The receptors derive from a woman aged 70-85 years with pancreatic cancer.

The chain uses TRBV6-5 and TRBJ2-3; the D is unclear. Germline loops: CDR1 MNHEY, CDR2 SVGAGI. V was pared by 0 bases and J by 4 bases, with 11 bases between. CDR3 length: 15 residues. CDR3 in DNA: TGTGCCAGCAGTTACTCGAGGACCGCCTCAGATACGCAGTATTTT. Its translation: CASSYSRTASDTQYF.

The V call is TRBV7-2, the J call TRBJ2-3; no clear D. V gave up 6 bases and J gave up 8 bases, with 18 bases separating them. Germline lookup yields CDR1 SGHTA and CDR2 FQGNSA. This CDR3 is 14 amino acids long. CDR3 loop: CASSLKVSVGTQYF. CDR3 DNA: TGTGCCAGCAGTCTAAAGGTTTCCGTGGGTACGCAGTATTTT.

The chain joins TRBV2 to TRBJ1-4, with D perhaps matching TRBD1 (6 bases). Germline V gives CDR1 SNHLY, CDR2 FYNNEI. The CDR3 is 14 amino acids. Trimming left V 4 bases short and J 5 bases short, with 11 bases between. The CDR3 DNA sequence: TGTGCCAGCAGTGGAGGACAGTTGAATGAAAAACTGTTTTTT. Protein: CASSGGQLNEKLFF.

The CDR3 reads CASSSNRGRLTEAFF. As DNA, the CDR3 is TGTGCCAGCAGCTCAAACAGGGGGCGGTTGACTGAAGCTTTCTTT. The chain recombines TRBV5-4 with TRBJ1-1; 9 bases align to TRBD1. The germline gives CDR1 SGHNT, CDR2 YYREEE (reference sequence). The length of the CDR3 is 15 residues. V lost 3 bases to trimming and J lost 5 bases; unmatched junction nucleotides: 8. The full variable domain, rest sourced from reference TRBV5-4 and TRBJ1-1, is ETGVTQSPTHLIKTRGQQVTLRCSSQSGHNTVSWYQQALGQGPQFIFQYYREEENGRGNFPPRFSGLQFPNYSSELNVNALELDDSALYLCASSSNRGRLTEAFFGQGTRLTVV.

The chain is built from TRBV19 and TRBJ2-5; D perhaps matches TRBD2 (6 bases). The CDR3 covers 15 residues. Germline loops: CDR1 LNHDA, CDR2 SQIVND (reference sequence). V lost 6 bases, J lost 2 bases, and 16 bases lay in between. Here the CDR3 DNA reads TGTGCCAGTAGCCCCCCCGCCGGGACTCAAGAGACCCAGTACTTC. Residues: CASSPPAGTQETQYF.

This sequence joins TRBV5-1 and TRBJ2-2; D call uncertain. This CDR3 has 13 amino acids. The ends were cut back, 3 bases at V and 2 bases at J, with 5 bases in the middle. Looked up from germline, CDR1 is SGHRS and CDR2 is YFSETQ. CDR3 sequence (DNA): TGCGCCAGCAGCTCCCTAAACACCGGGGAGCTGTTTTTT. Translating gives CASSSLNTGELFF.

The genes are TRBV27 and TRBJ2-3; D remains unclear. The germline gives CDR1 MNHEY, CDR2 SMNVEV (reference sequence). Trimming took 3 bases from V and 1 from J, leaving 5 bases between them. The CDR3 extends over 13 amino acids. CDR3 protein: CASSFRGTDTQYF. CDR3 DNA sequence: TGTGCCAGCAGTTTTCGGGGCACAGATACGCAGTATTTT.

This clone was observed once. The V gene is TRBV2, the J gene TRBJ1-5; D is ambiguous. Deletions cut 1 base from V and 3 bases from J, with 10 bases between. This CDR3 has 15 amino acids. Germline assignment: CDR1 SNHLY and CDR2 FYNNEI. The CDR3 reads CASSEEAGANQPQHF. The CDR3 DNA sequence: TGTGCCAGCAGTGAAGAGGCAGGTGCCAATCAGCCCCAGCATTTT.

J is TRBJ2-5 and V is TRBV28, with 7 positions matching TRBD1. Per germline, CDR1 MDHEN and CDR2 SYDVKM. CDR3 length: 14 residues. Trimming removed 3 bases from V and 3 bases from J; junction bases left unmatched: 4. The CDR3 loop reads CASSLGDRKETQYF. The DNA of the CDR3 is TGTGCCAGCAGTTTGGGGGACAGAAAAGAGACCCAGTACTTC.

Here the CDR3 DNA reads TGCAGCGTTATGAGGGGCGCTCGCTCCTACAATGAGCAGTTCTTC. Encoded protein: CSVMRGARSYNEQFF. This chain connects TRBV29-1 to TRBJ2-1; the D call may be TRBD1 or TRBD2 (5 bases each). This CDR3 spans 15 amino acids. Between the trimmed V and J ends, which lost 5 bases and 0 bases, there was a span of 14 bases. Germline CDR1 reads SQVTM; CDR2 reads ANQGSEA.

The chain recombines TRBV7-2 with TRBJ2-7, with 10 bases identical to TRBD2. This CDR3 spans 13 amino acids. The ends lost 3 bases at V and 6 bases at J; junction bases unmatched: 2. Germline CDR1 and CDR2: SGHTA and FQGNSA. CDR3 region: CASSFSGRFEQYF. DNA for the CDR3: TGTGCCAGCAGCTTTAGCGGGAGGTTCGAGCAGTACTTC.

This sequence joins TRBV10-3 and TRBJ2-3; D unclear. CDR1 is ENHRY and CDR2 is SYGVKD in the germline V gene. The CDR3 is 14 residues long. V was cut by 3 bases and J by 0 bases, with 7 bases left in between. The CDR3 DNA reads TGTGCCATCAGTGATCCTACCAGCACAGATACGCAGTATTTT. Translated: CAISDPTSTDTQYF.

The chain recombines TRBV5-5 with TRBJ1-1, with 7 nucleotides matching TRBD1. The CDR3 sequence is 16 residues long. Trimming at V came to 1 base and at J to 4 bases, leaving 10 bases not matched to a gene. Germline V gene lookup returns CDR1 SGHKS and CDR2 YYEKEE (reference sequence). The CDR3 DNA reads as TGTGCCAGCAGCTTGAACCCGACAGGGCTCGGCACTGAAGCTTTCTTT. It codes for CASSLNPTGLGTEAFF. The full variable domain, completed using reference TRBV5-5 and TRBJ1-1, is DAGVTQSPTHLIKTRGQQVTLRCSPISGHKSVSWYQQVLGQGPQFIFQYYEKEERGRGNFPDRFSARQFPNYSSELNVNALLLGDSALYLCASSLNPTGLGTEAFFGQGTRLTVV.

The chain uses TRBV7-2 and TRBJ2-1; either TRBD1 or TRBD2 may fit D (5 bases each). Germline V CDR1 and CDR2: SGHTA, FQGNSA. CDR3 length: 16 residues. Trimming took off 1 base at V and 6 bases at J, with 16 bases between the two ends. DNA of the CDR3: TGTGCCAGCAGCTTAGAAGGGACCACCTTTGGCAATGAGCAGTTCTTC. This codes for CASSLEGTTFGNEQFF.

V usage is TRBV7-2 and J usage is TRBJ2-5, with a weak D call TRBD2 (5 bases). The CDR3 sequence is 13 residues long. V was shortened by 5 bases and J by 5 bases, with 12 bases between the two germline ends. Germline V gene sequence: CDR1 SGHTA, CDR2 FQGNSA. CDR3 coding DNA: TGTGCCAGCAGCCCTAACGGAGGCGAGACCCAGTACTTC. It encodes CASSPNGGETQYF.

The chain is built from TRBV27 and TRBJ2-5; 16 nucleotides line up with TRBD2. Trimming cost V 5 bases and J 4 bases; bases outside gene matches: 13. Germline V lookup: CDR1 MNHEY, CDR2 SMNVEV (reference sequence). This CDR3 is 19 amino acids long. CDR3 region: CASSPTPGLAGGPRETQYF. The CDR3 DNA reads as TGTGCCAGCAGTCCAACCCCGGGACTAGCGGGAGGGCCGCGAGAGACCCAGTACTTC.

The chain is built from TRBV28 and TRBJ2-7; D uncertain. Germline values: CDR1 MDHEN, CDR2 SYDVKM. This CDR3 contains 14 residues. The V end lost 6 bases, the J end lost 5 bases, and 17 bases lay between the germline ends. The CDR3, as DNA: TGTGCCAGCAGCTTGCCACGGCCCCGTAACGAGCAGTACTTC. It yields the protein CASSLPRPRNEQYF. Supplemented by reference TRBV28 and TRBJ2-7, the full variable domain reads DVKVTQSSRYLVKRTGEKVFLECVQDMDHENMFWYRQDPGLGLRLIYFSYDVKMKEKGDIPEGYSVSREKKERFSLILESASTNQTSMYLCASSLPRPRNEQYFGPGTRLTVT.

This clone is a singleton in its sample. The genes are TRBV5-5 and TRBJ2-1, with 8 bases fitting TRBD2. Germline lookup yields CDR1 SGHKS and CDR2 YYEKEE (reference sequence). With V trimmed by 2 bases and J by 6 bases, 16 bases remained unmatched. CDR3 size: 18 residues. Here the CDR3 reads CASSFTVNLGLAGNEQFF. In nucleotides, the CDR3 is TGTGCCAGCAGCTTTACAGTTAATTTGGGGCTAGCGGGCAATGAGCAGTTCTTC.

The chain recombines TRBV6-5 with TRBJ1-5, with 9 bases lining up with TRBD1. Germline lookup yields CDR1 MNHEY and CDR2 SVGAGI. CDR3 size: 15 residues. After removal of 6 bases from V and 0 bases from J, the junction contained 3 bases not matched to a gene. The CDR3 loop is CASRLQGASNQPQHF. The CDR3 DNA is TGTGCCAGCAGATTACAGGGGGCTAGCAATCAGCCCCAGCATTTT.

The genes are TRBV5-1 and TRBJ1-3; D unclear. CDR1 and CDR2 from the germline V gene are SGHRS and YFSETQ. The CDR3 covers 13 residues. Trimming shortened V by 4 bases and J by 1 base, and 6 bases separated the two germline ends. CDR3 region: CASSGVSGNTIYF. In DNA, the CDR3 is TGCGCCAGCAGCGGGGTATCTGGAAACACCATATATTTT.

This clone was recorded once. The chain has TRBV14 and TRBJ2-3, with D tentatively TRBD1 or TRBD2 (6 bases each). The V and J ends lost 2 bases and 1 base respectively, with 13 bases between them. The germline CDR1 and CDR2 sequences are SGHDN and FVKESK. The CDR3 has 16 residues. The CDR3 sequence: CASSQPRGDGTDTQYF. The CDR3 region has the DNA TGTGCCAGCAGCCAACCTAGGGGGGACGGCACAGATACGCAGTATTTT.

This clone was observed once. The chain carries TRBV6-5 and TRBJ1-4, with 9 bases fitting TRBD1. The CDR3 totals 15 residues. Germline CDR1 and CDR2: MNHEY and SVGAGI. With 2 bases clipped from V and 11 bases from J, the junction kept 9 bases outside the gene matches. DNA for the CDR3: TGTGCCAGCAGTTACGCGGGACAGGGTTTAAAGAAACTGTTTTTT. This sequence encodes CASSYAGQGLKKLFF.

The rearrangement links TRBV5-4 to TRBJ2-7; D possibly corresponds to TRBD2 (6 bases). The CDR3 runs 15 residues. Germline V gene sequence: CDR1 SGHNT, CDR2 YYREEE (reference sequence). V was pared by 0 bases and J by 7 bases, with 17 bases between. The CDR3 DNA reads as TGTGCCAGCAGCTTGGACGGACTATCTGGGTTGGAGCAGTACTTC. It specifies CASSLDGLSGLEQYF.

V gene TRBV5-1 combines with J gene TRBJ2-5; 7 nucleotides agree with TRBD1. Germline V gene lookup returns CDR1 SGHRS and CDR2 YFSETQ. Unmatched junction bases numbered 5, after V lost 7 bases and J lost 2 bases. There are 13 residues in the CDR3. For the CDR3, the DNA is TGCGCCAGCCGGCCGGGACAGCAAGAGACCCAGTACTTC. It codes for CASRPGQQETQYF.

This chain connects TRBV28 to TRBJ1-2; tentative D call: TRBD1 (6 bases). The CDR3 is made up of 15 amino acids. V was trimmed by 5 bases and J by 4 bases, leaving 17 bases between them. Looked up from germline, CDR1 is MDHEN and CDR2 is SYDVKM. In DNA, the CDR3 is TGTGCCAGCAGTAGAGAAAACAGGGACTCCTATGGCTACACCTTC. This gives the protein CASSRENRDSYGYTF.

The chain couples TRBV7-2 to TRBJ2-5; weak D call: TRBD1 (5 bases). The germline CDR1 and CDR2 sequences are SGHTA and FQGNSA. With 5 bases removed from V and 4 bases from J, the gap between germline ends came to 11 bases. The CDR3 is 13 residues long. The CDR3 protein is CASSPGIRETQYF. In nucleotides, the CDR3 is TGTGCCAGCAGCCCAGGGATCCGAGAGACCCAGTACTTC.

The chain couples TRBV7-2 to TRBJ2-7; 7 bases map to TRBD2. CDR1 and CDR2 from the germline V gene are SGHTA and FQGNSA. J lost 3 bases, V lost 4 bases, and 3 bases had no gene match. The CDR3 totals 13 residues. The CDR3 nucleotides are TGTGCCAGCAGCTCCTTAGCGGGCTACGAGCAGTACTTC. Amino acids: CASSSLAGYEQYF.

The gene calls are TRBV5-4 and TRBJ1-6; TRBD1 is a possible D gene (5 bases). Deletions cut 4 bases from V and 9 bases from J, with 17 bases between. Germline V lookup: CDR1 SGHNT, CDR2 YYREEE (reference sequence). This CDR3 comprises 15 residues. The CDR3 region has the DNA TGTGCCAGCAGCCCGAGCCTTCCCGGGGGTTCACCCCTCCACTTT. Translated, it gives CASSPSLPGGSPLHF.

The chain is built from TRBV6-1 and TRBJ1-1, with D uncertain. The V end lost 6 bases, the J end lost 7 bases, and 6 bases lay between the germline ends. The CDR3 covers 10 residues. Germline V CDR1 and CDR2: MNHNS, SASEGT. The DNA for the CDR3 is TGTGCCAGCAGCAAGGGTGAAGCTTTCTTT. It codes for CASSKGEAFF.

The chain links TRBV7-6 to TRBJ2-1, with TRBD2 matching 11 bases. The germline CDR1 and CDR2 sequences are SGHVS and FNYEAQ. This CDR3 has 16 amino acids. Germline trimming cut 6 bases from V and 7 bases from J; bases unmatched to any gene: 11. The CDR3 here is CASSSKLAGVKNEQFF. The CDR3 DNA sequence: TGTGCCAGCAGTTCGAAACTAGCGGGAGTTAAGAATGAGCAGTTCTTC.

CDR3 loop: CASSIDGNTIYF. CDR3 in DNA: TGTGCCAGTAGTATCGACGGAAACACCATATATTTT. The chain links TRBV19 to TRBJ1-3; D unclear. The germline gives CDR1 LNHDA, CDR2 SQIVND (reference sequence). Trimming took 3 bases from V and 4 from J, leaving 4 bases between them. This CDR3 has 12 residues.

This sequence joins TRBV27 and TRBJ2-6, with D uncertain. The CDR3 has 18 amino acids. Per germline, CDR1 MNHEY and CDR2 SMNVEV (reference sequence). V was clipped by 5 bases and J by 0 bases, with 17 bases between them. The CDR3 region has the DNA TGTGCCAGCAGTCCGTCCTGGCCCTACAACTCTGGGGCCAACGTCCTGACTTTC. It translates to CASSPSWPYNSGANVLTF.